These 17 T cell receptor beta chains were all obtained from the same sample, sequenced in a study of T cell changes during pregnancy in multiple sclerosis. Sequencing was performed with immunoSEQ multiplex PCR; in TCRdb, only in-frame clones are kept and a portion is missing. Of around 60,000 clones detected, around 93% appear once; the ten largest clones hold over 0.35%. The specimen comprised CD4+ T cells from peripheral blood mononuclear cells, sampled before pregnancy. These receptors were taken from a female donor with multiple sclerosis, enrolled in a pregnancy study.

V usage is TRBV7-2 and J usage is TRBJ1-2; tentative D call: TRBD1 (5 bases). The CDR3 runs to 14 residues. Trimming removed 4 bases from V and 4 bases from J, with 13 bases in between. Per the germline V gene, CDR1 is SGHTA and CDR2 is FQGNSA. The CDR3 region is CASSYDGGGYGYTF. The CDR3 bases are TGTGCCAGCAGCTACGATGGCGGGGGCTATGGCTACACCTTC.

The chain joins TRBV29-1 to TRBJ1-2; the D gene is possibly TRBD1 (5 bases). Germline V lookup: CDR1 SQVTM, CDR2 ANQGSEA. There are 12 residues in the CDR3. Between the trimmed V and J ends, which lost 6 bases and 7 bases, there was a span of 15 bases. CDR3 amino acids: CSVRPQGSGYTF. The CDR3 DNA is TGCAGCGTCCGACCGCAGGGATCTGGCTACACCTTC.

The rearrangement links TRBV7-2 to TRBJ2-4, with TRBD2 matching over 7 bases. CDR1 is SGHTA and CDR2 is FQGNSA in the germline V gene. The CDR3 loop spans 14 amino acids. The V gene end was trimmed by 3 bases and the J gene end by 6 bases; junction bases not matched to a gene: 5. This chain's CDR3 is CASSFGGSGNIQYF. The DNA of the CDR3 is TGTGCCAGCAGCTTCGGCGGGAGTGGAAACATTCAGTACTTC.

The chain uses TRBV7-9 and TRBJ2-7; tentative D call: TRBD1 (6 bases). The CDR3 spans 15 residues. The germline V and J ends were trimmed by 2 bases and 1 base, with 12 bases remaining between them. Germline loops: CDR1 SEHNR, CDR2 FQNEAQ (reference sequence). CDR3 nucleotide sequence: TGTGCCAGCAGCTTAAATACAGGGCGTTCCTACGAGCAGTACTTC. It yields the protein CASSLNTGRSYEQYF.

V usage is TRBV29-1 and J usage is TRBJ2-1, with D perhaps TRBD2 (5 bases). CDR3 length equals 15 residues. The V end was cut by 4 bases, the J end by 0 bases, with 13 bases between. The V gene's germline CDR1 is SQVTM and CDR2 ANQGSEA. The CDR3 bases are TGCAGCGTTGGCCCGGGATTGGTCTCCTACAATGAGCAGTTCTTC. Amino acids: CSVGPGLVSYNEQFF.

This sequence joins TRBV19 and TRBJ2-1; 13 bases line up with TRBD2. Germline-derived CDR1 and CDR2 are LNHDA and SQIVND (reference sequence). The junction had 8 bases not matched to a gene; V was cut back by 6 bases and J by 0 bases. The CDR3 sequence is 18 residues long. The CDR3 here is CASSRDGTSGISYNEQFF. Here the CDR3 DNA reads TGTGCCAGTAGCCGGGACGGGACTAGCGGGATCTCCTACAATGAGCAGTTCTTC.

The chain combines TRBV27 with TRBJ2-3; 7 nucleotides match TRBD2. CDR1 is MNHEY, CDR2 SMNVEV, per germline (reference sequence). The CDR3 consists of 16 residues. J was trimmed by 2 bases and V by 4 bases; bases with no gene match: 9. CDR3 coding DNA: TGTGCCAGCAGTTGGGCGCGGGGGACCACCACAGATACGCAGTATTTT. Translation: CASSWARGTTTDTQYF.

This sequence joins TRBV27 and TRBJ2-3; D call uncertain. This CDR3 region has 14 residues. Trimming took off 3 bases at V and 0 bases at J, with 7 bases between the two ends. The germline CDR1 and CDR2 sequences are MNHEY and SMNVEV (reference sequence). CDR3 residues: CASSLFLSTDTQYF. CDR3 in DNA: TGTGCCAGCAGTTTGTTCCTGAGCACAGATACGCAGTATTTT.

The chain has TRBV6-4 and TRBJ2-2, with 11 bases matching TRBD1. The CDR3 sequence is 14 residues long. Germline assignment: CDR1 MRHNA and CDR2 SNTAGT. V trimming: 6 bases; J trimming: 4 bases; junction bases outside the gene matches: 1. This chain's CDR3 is CASRGQGGTGELFF. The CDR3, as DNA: TGTGCCAGCAGGGGACAGGGGGGCACCGGGGAGCTGTTTTTT.

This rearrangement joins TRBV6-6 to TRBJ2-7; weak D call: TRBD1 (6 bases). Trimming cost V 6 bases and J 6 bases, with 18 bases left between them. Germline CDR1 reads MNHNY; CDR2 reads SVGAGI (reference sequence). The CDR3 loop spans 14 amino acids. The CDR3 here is CASSYTSQGPEQYF. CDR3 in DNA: TGTGCCAGCAGCTACACAAGTCAGGGGCCCGAGCAGTACTTC.

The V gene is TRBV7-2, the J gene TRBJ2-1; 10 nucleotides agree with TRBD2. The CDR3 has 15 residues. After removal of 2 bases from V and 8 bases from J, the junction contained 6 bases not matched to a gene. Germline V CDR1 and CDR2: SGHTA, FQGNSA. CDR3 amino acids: CASSLPSGSLDEQFF. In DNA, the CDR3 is TGTGCCAGCAGCTTACCTAGCGGGAGTCTCGATGAGCAGTTCTTC.

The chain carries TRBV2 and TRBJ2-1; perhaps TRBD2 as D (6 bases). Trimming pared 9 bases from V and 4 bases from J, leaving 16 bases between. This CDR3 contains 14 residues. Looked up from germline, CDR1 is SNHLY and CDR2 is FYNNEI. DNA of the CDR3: TGTGCCAGTGGGAAAGGACTAATATACAATGAGCAGTTCTTC. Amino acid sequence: CASGKGLIYNEQFF.

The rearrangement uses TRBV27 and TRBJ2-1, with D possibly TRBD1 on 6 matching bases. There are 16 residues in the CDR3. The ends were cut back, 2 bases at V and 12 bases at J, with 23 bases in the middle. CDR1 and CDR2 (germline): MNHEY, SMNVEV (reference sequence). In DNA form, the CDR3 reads TGTGCCAGCAGTTTAACCTCCAACAACTCCCCCAGGGGGCAGTTCTTC. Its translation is CASSLTSNNSPRGQFF.

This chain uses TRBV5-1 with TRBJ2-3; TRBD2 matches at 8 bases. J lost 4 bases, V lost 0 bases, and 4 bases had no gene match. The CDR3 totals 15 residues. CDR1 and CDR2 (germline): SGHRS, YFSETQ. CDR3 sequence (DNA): TGCGCCAGCAGCTTGGACGGGAGGGCCGCAGATACGCAGTATTTT. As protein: CASSLDGRAADTQYF.

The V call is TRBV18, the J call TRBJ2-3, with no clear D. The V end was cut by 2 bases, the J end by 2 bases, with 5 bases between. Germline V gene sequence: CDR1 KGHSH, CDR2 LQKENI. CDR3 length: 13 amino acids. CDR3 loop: CASSPVITDTQYF. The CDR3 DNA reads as TGTGCCAGCTCACCAGTCATCACAGATACGCAGTATTTT.

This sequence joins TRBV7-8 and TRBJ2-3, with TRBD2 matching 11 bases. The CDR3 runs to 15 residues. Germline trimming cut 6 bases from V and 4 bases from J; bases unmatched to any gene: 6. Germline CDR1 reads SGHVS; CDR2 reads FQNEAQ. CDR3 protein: CASRTGSGRADTQYF. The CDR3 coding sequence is TGTGCCAGCAGGACCGGTAGCGGGAGGGCAGATACGCAGTATTTT.

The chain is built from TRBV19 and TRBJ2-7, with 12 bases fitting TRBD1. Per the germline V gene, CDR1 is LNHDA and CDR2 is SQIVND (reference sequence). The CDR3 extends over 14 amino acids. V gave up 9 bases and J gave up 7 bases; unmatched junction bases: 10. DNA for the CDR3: TGTGCCAGCACCAGGGACAGGGGGCTAGGTGAGCAGTACTTC. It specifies CASTRDRGLGEQYF.